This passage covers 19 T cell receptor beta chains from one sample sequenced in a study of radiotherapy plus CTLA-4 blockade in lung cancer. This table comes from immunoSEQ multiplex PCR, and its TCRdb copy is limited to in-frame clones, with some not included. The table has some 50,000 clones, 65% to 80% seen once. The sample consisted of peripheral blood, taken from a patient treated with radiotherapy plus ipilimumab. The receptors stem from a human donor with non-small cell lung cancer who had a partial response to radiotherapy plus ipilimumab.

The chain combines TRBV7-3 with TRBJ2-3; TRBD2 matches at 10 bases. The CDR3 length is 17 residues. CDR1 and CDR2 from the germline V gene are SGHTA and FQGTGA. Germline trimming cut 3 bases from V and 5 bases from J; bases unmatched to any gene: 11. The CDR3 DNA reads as TGTGCCAGCAGCTTCCGGACTAGCGGTCGGGGGGGAGATACGCAGTATTTT. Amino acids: CASSFRTSGRGGDTQYF.

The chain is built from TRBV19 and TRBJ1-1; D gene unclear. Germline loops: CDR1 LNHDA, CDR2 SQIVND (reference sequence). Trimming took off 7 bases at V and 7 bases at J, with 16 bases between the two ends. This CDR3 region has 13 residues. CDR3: CASNLTPGNEAFF. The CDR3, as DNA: TGTGCCAGTAACTTAACCCCGGGGAATGAAGCTTTCTTT.

The CDR3 loop reads CASSLQGGGEKLFF. The DNA of the CDR3 is TGTGCCAGCAGCTTACAAGGGGGCGGTGAAAAACTGTTTTTT. J is TRBJ1-4 and V is TRBV7-6, with 7 bases aligning to TRBD1. The CDR3 contains 14 residues. J gave up 7 bases and V 2 bases, and 4 bases lay outside the gene matches. Germline loops: CDR1 SGHVS, CDR2 FNYEAQ.

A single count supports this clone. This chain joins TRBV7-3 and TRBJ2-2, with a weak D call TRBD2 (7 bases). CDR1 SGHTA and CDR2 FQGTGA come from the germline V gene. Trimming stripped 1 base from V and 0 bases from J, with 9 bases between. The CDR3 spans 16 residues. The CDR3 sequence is CASSLSGGPNTGELFF. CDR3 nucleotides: TGTGCCAGCAGCTTAAGCGGGGGCCCGAACACCGGGGAGCTGTTTTTT. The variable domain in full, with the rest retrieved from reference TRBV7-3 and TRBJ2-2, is GAGVSQTPSNKVTEKGKYVELRCDPISGHTALYWYRQSLGQGPEFLIYFQGTGAADDSGLPNDRFFAVRPEGSVSTLKIQRTERGDSAVYLCASSLSGGPNTGELFFGEGSRLTVL.

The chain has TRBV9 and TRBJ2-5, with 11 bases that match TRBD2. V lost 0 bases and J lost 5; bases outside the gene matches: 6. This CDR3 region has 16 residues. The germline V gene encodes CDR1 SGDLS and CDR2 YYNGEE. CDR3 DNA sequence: TGTGCCAGCAGCGTAGGAGTAGCGGGGGGGCCCGAGACCCAGTACTTC. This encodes CASSVGVAGGPETQYF.

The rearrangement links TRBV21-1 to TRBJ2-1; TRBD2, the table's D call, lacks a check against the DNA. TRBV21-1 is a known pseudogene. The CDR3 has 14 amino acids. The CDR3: CASSKRRGDNEQFF. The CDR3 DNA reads TGTGCCAGCAGCAAACGGCGGGGTGACAATGAGCAGTTCTTC.

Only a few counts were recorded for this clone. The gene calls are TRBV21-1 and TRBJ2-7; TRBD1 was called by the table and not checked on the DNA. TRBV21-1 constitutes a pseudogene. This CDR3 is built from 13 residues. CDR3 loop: CASRGTGLREQYF. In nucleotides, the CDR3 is TGTGCCAGCAGAGGGACAGGTTTGAGGGAGCAGTACTTC.

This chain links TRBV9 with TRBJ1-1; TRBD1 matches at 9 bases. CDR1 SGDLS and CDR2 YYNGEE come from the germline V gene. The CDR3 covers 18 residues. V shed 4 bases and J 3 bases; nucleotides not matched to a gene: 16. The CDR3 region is CASSQLGTGTVRDTEAFF. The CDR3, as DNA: TGTGCCAGCAGCCAACTTGGGACAGGGACTGTCCGGGACACTGAAGCTTTCTTT.

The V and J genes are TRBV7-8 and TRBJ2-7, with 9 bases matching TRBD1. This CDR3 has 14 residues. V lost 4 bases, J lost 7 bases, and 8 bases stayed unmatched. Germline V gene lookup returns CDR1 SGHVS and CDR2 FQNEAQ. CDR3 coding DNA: TGTGCCAGCAGCTCCATGGACAGGGGCGGGGAGCAGTACTTC. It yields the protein CASSSMDRGGEQYF.

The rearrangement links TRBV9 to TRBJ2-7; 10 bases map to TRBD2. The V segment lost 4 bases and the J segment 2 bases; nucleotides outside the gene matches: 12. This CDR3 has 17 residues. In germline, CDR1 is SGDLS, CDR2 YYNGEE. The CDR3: CASSSRFSSGGTYEQYF. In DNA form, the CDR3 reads TGTGCCAGCAGCTCCCGTTTCTCTAGCGGGGGAACCTACGAGCAGTACTTC.

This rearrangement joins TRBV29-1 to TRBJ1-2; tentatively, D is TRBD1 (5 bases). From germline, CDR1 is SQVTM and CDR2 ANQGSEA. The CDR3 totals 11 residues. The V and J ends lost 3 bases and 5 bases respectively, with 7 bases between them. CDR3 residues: CSVDPGYGYTF. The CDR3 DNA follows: TGCAGCGTTGATCCAGGGTATGGCTACACCTTC.

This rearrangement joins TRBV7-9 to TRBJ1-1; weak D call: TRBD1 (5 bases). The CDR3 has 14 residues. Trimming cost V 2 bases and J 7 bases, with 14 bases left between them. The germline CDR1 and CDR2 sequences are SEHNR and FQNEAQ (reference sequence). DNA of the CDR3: TGTGCCAGCAGCTTACGCTGGGAACAGGATGAAGCTTTCTTT. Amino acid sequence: CASSLRWEQDEAFF.

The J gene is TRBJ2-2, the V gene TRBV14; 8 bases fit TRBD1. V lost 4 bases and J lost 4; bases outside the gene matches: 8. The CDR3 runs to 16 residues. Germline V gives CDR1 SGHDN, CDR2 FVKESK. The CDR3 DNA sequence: TGTGCCAGCAGCCCCCGACAGGGGAAAGGCACCGGGGAGCTGTTTTTT. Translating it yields CASSPRQGKGTGELFF. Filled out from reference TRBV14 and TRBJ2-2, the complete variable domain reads EAGVTQFPSHSVIEKGQTVTLRCDPISGHDNLYWYRRVMGKEIKFLLHFVKESKQDESGMPNNRFLAERTGGTYSTLKVQPAELEDSGVYFCASSPRQGKGTGELFFGEGSRLTVL.

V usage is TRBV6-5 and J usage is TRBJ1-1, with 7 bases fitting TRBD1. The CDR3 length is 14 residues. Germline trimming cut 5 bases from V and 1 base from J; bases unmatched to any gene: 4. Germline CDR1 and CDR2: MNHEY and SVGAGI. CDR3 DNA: TGTGCCAGCAGTCCGGGACAGCCGAACACTGAAGCTTTCTTT. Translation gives CASSPGQPNTEAFF.

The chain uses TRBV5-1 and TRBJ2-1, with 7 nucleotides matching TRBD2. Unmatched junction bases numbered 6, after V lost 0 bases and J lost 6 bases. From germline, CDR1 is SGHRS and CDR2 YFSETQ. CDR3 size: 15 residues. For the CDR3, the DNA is TGCGCCAGCAGCTTGGCCTGGGGGGGTGGCAATGAGCAGTTCTTC. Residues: CASSLAWGGGNEQFF.

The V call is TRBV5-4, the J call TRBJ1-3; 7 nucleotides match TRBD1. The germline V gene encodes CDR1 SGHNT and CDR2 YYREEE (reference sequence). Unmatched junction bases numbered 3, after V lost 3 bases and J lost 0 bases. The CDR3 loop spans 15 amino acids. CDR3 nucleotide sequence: TGTGCCAGCAGCTCCCAGGGGGACTCTGGAAACACCATATATTTT. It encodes CASSSQGDSGNTIYF.

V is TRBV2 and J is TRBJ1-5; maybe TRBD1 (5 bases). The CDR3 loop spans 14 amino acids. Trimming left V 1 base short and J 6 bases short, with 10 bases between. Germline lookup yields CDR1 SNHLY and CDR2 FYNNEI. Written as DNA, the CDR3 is TGTGCCAGCAGTGAAGGGGGCATAAGTCAGCCCCAGCATTTT. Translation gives CASSEGGISQPQHF.

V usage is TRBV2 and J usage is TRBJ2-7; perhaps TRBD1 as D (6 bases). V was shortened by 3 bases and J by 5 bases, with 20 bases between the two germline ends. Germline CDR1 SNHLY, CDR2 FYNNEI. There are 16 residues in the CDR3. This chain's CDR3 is CASSDRGTQEVDEQYF. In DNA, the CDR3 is TGTGCCAGCAGTGATCGAGGGACACAGGAGGTCGACGAGCAGTACTTC.

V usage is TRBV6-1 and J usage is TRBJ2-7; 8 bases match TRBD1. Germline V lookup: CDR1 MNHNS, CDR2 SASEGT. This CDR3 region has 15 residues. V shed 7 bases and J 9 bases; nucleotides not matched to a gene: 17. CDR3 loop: CASTRTGTGVSGQYF. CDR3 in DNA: TGTGCCAGCACCAGAACAGGGACAGGCGTTTCCGGGCAGTACTTC.